Included here is one T cell receptor (beta chain) sequence, with context. The target of this receptor is not known. No base quality values were provided; no much bigger clone lies one nucleotide off. None of the patients had been given any treatment before thyroid surgery. The study retrospectively analysed patient clinical samples collected from the early 2010s to the late 2010s using T-cell receptor beta sequencing. This sample was included in a study of metastatic and nonmetastatic thyroid tumors (dated by TCRdb to about 2020). Regarding the research as a whole: For patients with malignant and with benign thyroid disease, the researchers compared repertoires between peripheral blood samples and tumor or nodule tissue samples. General study outcomes and caveats: In both blood and tumor samples, malignant tumors were reported to have significantly higher TCR beta diversity than benign nodules.

Library construction relied on PCR. Instrument used: Illumina HiSeq 4000. High-throughput sequencing was used to profile the TCR beta-chain CDR3 region of every patient. Turning to the authors' computational methods: The researchers built a classifier to tell apart papillary thyroid cancer patients with distant metastasis, based on CDR3 differences among clinicopathological groups. To measure repertoire diversity the researchers used the Shannon index, while the Morisita-Horn index served to gauge how similar the tumor and blood repertoires were. Clones were called with MiXCR by TCRdb after fastp trimmed the public reads at Q25, and only in-frame beta chains were retained. TCRdb's processing, not the authors', yielded these V and J calls. This sample comprises more than 5,500 clones, just under 30% of them detected only once. The ten top clones hold around 21% of the sample. Taken from cysteine to phenylalanine, the CDR3 has 16 residues. Kept here is only the CDR3 DNA, which spans 48 bases and is read in frame from base 1. According to the germline V gene (reference sequence), CDR1 reads DFQATT and CDR2 reads SNEGSKA. Trimming costs V 0 bases and J 2 bases, and their ends lie 16 bases apart.

Sequenced input: adjacent normal tissue. The rearrangement combines TRBV20-1 with TRBJ1-1; the best D guess is TRBD1, with 5 bases matching. The receptor was isolated from a female donor with papillary thyroid cancer or a benign thyroid nodule (not recorded which). Some clones in this sample may be carry-over from other donors' samples. The DNA reads TGCAGTGCTAGAGATTGGGGCGCAGGGTTTAACACTGAAGCTTTCTTT. Its protein is CSARDWGAGFNTEAFF.